Detailed here is one TCR beta chain. No antigen is known for it. The sample holds no much larger clone one base away, and base qualities are not on file. The data are from a study of T cells in Graves' hyperthyroidism and ophthalmopathy (dated 2019 in TCRdb). Background for the entire study: Peripheral blood was sampled at the time of initial diagnosis, prior to any treatment. An independent validation cohort of around 20 hyperthyroidism patients and 15 or so patients who later progressed to ophthalmopathy tested prospective prediction of ophthalmopathy. The 80 to 100 discovery patients were randomly divided into training and test sets at a 7:3 ratio. After blood sampling, hyperthyroidism patients were treated with methimazole at a starting dose of 30 mg daily, and ophthalmopathy patients were treated with high-dose intravenous methylprednisolone. To identify TCR V-J signatures that set the groups apart, the researchers used a discovery cohort of 100 patients, made up of around 40 with Graves' ophthalmopathy and about 60 with stable Graves' hyperthyroidism. The paper describes TCR Vbeta CDR3 sequencing of 135 peripheral blood samples, made up of under 50 ophthalmopathy patients, roughly 80 hyperthyroidism patients and around 17 progressor patients. Thyroid tissue and blood T-cell repertoires from more than 5 Graves' hyperthyroidism patients were also compared in the study. Study-wide findings and limitations: Most expanded thyroid clonotypes (frequency above 0.001) were also found in blood, which suggests that blood repertoires may mirror thyroid immune responses. Sample size was not statistically predetermined, and investigators were not blinded to group allocation. In validation, progression to ophthalmopathy was predicted by the model with roughly 69% sensitivity and roughly 76% specificity, a median of about 6.4 months before onset. In cross-validation, a model built on a 13 V-J signature told ophthalmopathy apart from stable hyperthyroidism with less than 90% sensitivity and about 81% specificity, and in testing the same model reached 80%/75%.

Stable Graves' hyperthyroidism was defined as no progression to ophthalmopathy during 18 months of follow-up. The hyperthyroidism patients were between 18 and 65 years old and newly diagnosed, with a disease duration of less than 2 months. Any patient with an uncontrolled infection, another autoimmune disease, pregnancy or lactation was excluded. Clinical symptoms, serum thyroxine and TRAb, thyroid ultrasound, and orbital computed tomography formed the basis for the diagnoses. PBMCs were isolated from more than 9 ml of fresh peripheral blood by Ficoll-Paque density gradient centrifugation. Total RNA was extracted using Trizol reagent, and RNA quality was assessed on an Agilent 2100 Bioanalyzer. Amplification of TCR beta CDR3 regions was carried out from RNA transcripts. The first round of RT-PCR for the TCR CDR3 was performed with the HTBI primer set and the Qiagen OneStep RT-PCR kit. The libraries were constructed in a second round of multiplex PCR and then size-selected and purified. Paired-end sequencing of the libraries was performed with 100 bp reads on an Illumina HiSeq2000. Per the original workflow: SOAPnuke was used to process the raw data, with reads discarded if the reads contained adapters or uncalled bases, had a mean Phred below 15, or lacked an exact constant-primer or identifier match. High-quality paired reads were merged using COPE v1.2.5, and each unique nucleotide sequence was defined as a clonotype. MiTCR v1.1 was used to align clonotypes to the IMGT TRBV, TRBD and TRBJ reference segments. Analysis was restricted to V-J combinations with a frequency above 0.0001, which covered about 99% of repertoires. A TCS score was defined as the ratio of F50 (clonal expansion) to E x V (chaos), with BLOSUM62-based TCRdist applied between CDR3 peptides within each V-J. Welch's t-statistics and random forest reduced some 510 V-J features to fewer than 15, which were used in a naive Bayes classifier (R e1071). The Morisita-Horn index was used to measure how similar the thyroid and blood repertoires were. TCRdb took the public reads, trimmed them with fastp at Q25, ran MiXCR for clone calling and kept in-frame beta chains. Under each unique CDR3 protein, matching rows form one entry showing the most common genes and DNA. The V and J calls here are based on TCRdb, not the publication. The sample data list about 760,000 distinct CDR3 sequences, and under 45% of these were observed just once. In total, the top ten clones hold 30% to 40% of the sample.

From cysteine to phenylalanine, the CDR3 is 16 amino acids long. The only DNA kept is the CDR3, 48 bases in frame from the first base. Taken from the germline V gene, the CDR1 and CDR2 loops are SGHTA and FQGNSA. V sheds 6 bases and J sheds 4 bases, leaving 18 bases between their ends. Sequencing was performed on blood. The sequence links TRBV7-2 to TRBJ2-2, and perhaps TRBD1 as D gene, on 6 matching bases. The TCR originated in a woman between 35 and 50 years old with Graves' hyperthyroidism. CDR3 reads: CASRSTWGQLTGELFF. The nucleotide sequence is given as TGTGCCAGCAGATCCACTTGGGGACAACTCACCGGGGAGCTGTTTTTT.